What follows are 13 T cell receptor beta chains derived from one specimen sequenced in a study of radiotherapy plus CTLA-4 blockade in lung cancer. Assay: immunoSEQ multiplex PCR; the TCRdb copy retains only in-frame clones and omits some. The sample consists of some 100,000 clones, under 85% of them appearing once. The input for sequencing was peripheral blood, taken from a patient treated with radiotherapy plus ipilimumab. These receptors were obtained from a human donor with non-small cell lung cancer that progressed on radiotherapy plus ipilimumab.

The rearrangement uses TRBV18 and TRBJ1-3, with D perhaps TRBD1 (5 bases). V dropped 3 bases and J dropped 4 bases, with 13 bases sitting between them. From germline, CDR1 is KGHSH and CDR2 LQKENI. This CDR3 is built from 15 residues. The CDR3 reads CASSPGGHQGNTIYF. CDR3 DNA: TGTGCCAGCTCACCGGGAGGACACCAAGGAAACACCATATATTTT.

CDR3 loop: CASSLDRAKNIQYF. The CDR3 DNA sequence: TGTGCCAGCAGCCTAGATAGGGCCAAAAACATTCAGTACTTC. The rearrangement joins TRBV7-2 to TRBJ2-4; no firm D call. From germline, CDR1 is SGHTA and CDR2 FQGNSA. Trimming took off 5 bases at V and 1 base at J, with 9 bases between the two ends. CDR3 size: 14 residues.

This chain connects TRBV10-3 to TRBJ1-1; D may be TRBD1 (5 bases). The V end was cut by 2 bases, the J end by 4 bases, with 14 bases between. This CDR3 contains 15 residues. The germline V gene has CDR1 ENHRY and CDR2 SYGVKD. The CDR3, as DNA: TGTGCCATCAGTGAGACGGGACCGGGCGCCACTGAAGCTTTCTTT. Encoded protein: CAISETGPGATEAFF.

The rearrangement joins TRBV19 to TRBJ2-5; 7 bases map to TRBD2. The ends lost 4 bases at V and 5 bases at J; junction bases unmatched: 10. Looked up from germline, CDR1 is LNHDA and CDR2 is SQIVND (reference sequence). The CDR3 runs 15 residues. In nucleotides, the CDR3 is TGTGCCAGTAGTAAGGGAGCGGGGTTCGGTGAGACCCAGTACTTC. Translation: CASSKGAGFGETQYF.

The gene calls are TRBV10-3 and TRBJ2-7; the D gene is possibly TRBD2 (6 bases). Trimming pared 1 base from V and 5 bases from J, leaving 6 bases between. The CDR3 loop spans 12 amino acids. Looked up from germline, CDR1 is ENHRY and CDR2 is SYGVKD. CDR3 region: CAISEWGDEQYF. CDR3 coding DNA: TGTGCCATCAGTGAGTGGGGGGACGAGCAGTACTTC.

The rearrangement joins TRBV7-2 to TRBJ2-5; 14 bases line up with TRBD2. Trimming removed 2 bases from V and 5 bases from J; junction bases left unmatched: 13. The CDR3 has 19 residues. Germline V gene lookup returns CDR1 SGHTA and CDR2 FQGNSA. The CDR3 nucleotides read TGTGCCAGCAGCTTAAGTCCCTCGGGACTAGCGGGAGATGGGGAGACCCAGTACTTC. As protein: CASSLSPSGLAGDGETQYF.

V usage is TRBV7-2 and J usage is TRBJ1-2, with D perhaps TRBD1 (5 bases). Germline CDR1 is SGHTA and CDR2 is FQGNSA. The germline V and J ends were trimmed by 1 base and 2 bases, with 8 bases remaining between them. CDR3 length: 14 residues. This chain's CDR3 is CASSLVGENYGYTF. Here the CDR3 DNA reads TGTGCCAGCAGCTTAGTGGGGGAAAACTATGGCTACACCTTC.

This clone appeared once. V gene TRBV30 combines with J gene TRBJ2-5; 9 bases are a match to TRBD1. V was pared by 3 bases and J by 5 bases, with 10 bases of the junction left unmatched. Germline assignment: CDR1 GTSNPN and CDR2 SVGIG (reference sequence). This CDR3 has 15 amino acids. The chain's CDR3 is CAWSITGGDWETQYF. In DNA form, the CDR3 reads TGTGCCTGGAGCATAACAGGGGGCGATTGGGAGACCCAGTACTTC.

The chain recombines TRBV7-2 with TRBJ2-2; D is unresolved. Per the germline V gene, CDR1 is SGHTA and CDR2 is FQGNSA. Trimming cost V 1 base and J 6 bases, with 12 bases left between them. The CDR3 is 15 amino acids. The CDR3 nucleotides are TGTGCCAGCAGCTTAGTAGCCTATATCGCCGGGGAGCTGTTTTTT. This encodes CASSLVAYIAGELFF.

This clone was observed a handful of times. The V gene is TRBV4-3, the J gene TRBJ1-6; D is unresolved. Trimming took off 1 base at V and 9 bases at J, with 10 bases between the two ends. The CDR3 is made up of 14 amino acids. Germline V gene sequence: CDR1 LGHNA, CDR2 YSLEER. CDR3 in DNA: TGCGCCAGCAGCCAAGGGGCGGGGATTTCACCCCTCCACTTT. Residues: CASSQGAGISPLHF.

As concerns this clone: At one end the junction does not follow the germline gene, possibly because of a read error. V is TRBV5-1 and J is TRBJ2-1; 7 bases align to TRBD2. Germline-derived CDR1 and CDR2 are SGHRS and YFSETQ. This CDR3 region has 16 residues. The CDR3 protein is CASSQGASGPYNGQFF. CDR3 in DNA: TGCGCCAGCAGCCAAGGGGCTAGCGGACCGTACAATGGGCAGTTCTTC.

A word on this clone: A read error may account for a junction end that differs from germline. The chain recombines TRBV5-4 with TRBJ2-7; 8 nucleotides align to TRBD1. The germline V gene has CDR1 SGHNT and CDR2 YYREEE (reference sequence). The CDR3 runs 14 residues. In DNA, the CDR3 is TGTGCCGGCAGCTCGCAGGGGGCTCAGTACGAGCAGTACTTC. Amino acid sequence: CAGSSQGAQYEQYF.

The rearrangement links TRBV7-2 to TRBJ1-2; TRBD1 is a possible D gene (5 bases). The CDR3 length is 13 residues. The V end lost 5 bases, the J end lost 7 bases, and 14 bases lay between the germline ends. CDR1 is SGHTA, CDR2 FQGNSA, per germline. The CDR3 is CASSPGGQGGYTF. As DNA, the CDR3 is TGTGCCAGCAGCCCGGGAGGTCAGGGTGGCTACACCTTC. Combining the CDR3 with reference TRBV7-2 and TRBJ1-2 gives the whole variable domain GAGVSQSPSNKVTEKGKDVELRCDPISGHTALYWYRQSLGQGLEFLIYFQGNSAPDKSGLPSDRFSAERTGGSVSTLTIQRTQQEDSAVYLCASSPGGQGGYTFGSGTRLTVV.